This T cell receptor (beta chain) was documented in a study of T cells expressing NK-cell markers. TCRdb reprocessed the 5' RACE reads and keeps a single row for each CDR3 protein, giving no DNA. The listing records roughly 300,000 distinct CDR3 sequences. Germline V gives CDR1 DFQATT, CDR2 SNEGSKA (reference sequence). This CDR3 region has 14 residues. This TCR came from a woman between 18 and 70 years old in good health. The J gene is TRBJ1-6, the V gene TRBV20-1; TCRdb's assignment of TRBD1 cannot be checked, as there is no DNA. The sequenced sample consisted of blood T cells: a sorted CD56 or NKG2C T cell subset, CD4+ or CD8+ T cells, or bulk PBMC T cells (not recorded which). This chain's CDR3 is CSGTQAEPTSPLHF.